The sequence of this T cell receptor (beta chain) was determined in a study of blood T cell repertoires in COVID-19. V was cut by 7 bases and J by 0 bases, with 15 bases left in between. This CDR3 is built from 16 residues. Germline V lookup: CDR1 LGHDT, CDR2 YNNKEL (reference sequence). The table came from immunoSEQ multiplex PCR; TCRdb's copy has only in-frame clones and leaves some out. The sample holds about 370,000 clones; roughly 90% are singletons and the top ten take approximately 3%. The chain is built from TRBV3-1 (or the pseudogene TRBV3-2) and TRBJ2-2; tentative D call: TRBD1 (6 bases). The receptor was derived from a woman aged 25 to 39 with COVID-19, enrolled during active disease. The sequencing input was peripheral blood. The CDR3 loop is CASNFGRTANTGELFF. The CDR3 bases are TGTGCCAGCAACTTCGGAAGGACAGCGAACACCGGGGAGCTGTTTTTT.